Sequencing of this T cell receptor (beta chain) was carried out in a study of CD8+CD57+ T cells in acquired aplastic anemia. Across the whole study: Sorted CD4+ and CD8+ cells yielded approximately 3.4 ug of DNA on average. Study-wide points: Found in both controls and patients were some 30 CD8+ CDR3 sequences. Patient and control CD8+ Simpson's diversity was not significantly different.

Sequenced patients had shown CD8+CD57+ cell expansion by flow cytometry. At blood sampling, none of the patients had yet received therapy. Genomic DNA acted as the template from which TCR beta VDJ combination and CDR3 sequence profiling were carried out. TCRdb re-called the reads with MiXCR, one entry per CDR3 protein. The table includes some 180,000 distinct CDR3 sequences, about half detected once. The germline V gene has CDR1 MGHDK and CDR2 SYGVNS. This CDR3 has 15 amino acids. V lost 2 bases to trimming and J lost 4 bases, with 14 bases between them. As concerns this clonotype: The antigen is unknown.

This sequence was found in a human donor with aplastic anemia. The sample was sorted CD4+, CD8+, or CD8+CD57+ T cells (not recorded which) from PBMCs. This chain connects TRBV25-1 to TRBJ2-5, with TRBD1 as a possible D gene (6 bases). This CDR3 reads CASSEDGRGGETQYF. The CDR3 bases are TGTGCCAGCAGTGAAGACGGCCGAGGGGGAGAGACCCAGTACTTC.